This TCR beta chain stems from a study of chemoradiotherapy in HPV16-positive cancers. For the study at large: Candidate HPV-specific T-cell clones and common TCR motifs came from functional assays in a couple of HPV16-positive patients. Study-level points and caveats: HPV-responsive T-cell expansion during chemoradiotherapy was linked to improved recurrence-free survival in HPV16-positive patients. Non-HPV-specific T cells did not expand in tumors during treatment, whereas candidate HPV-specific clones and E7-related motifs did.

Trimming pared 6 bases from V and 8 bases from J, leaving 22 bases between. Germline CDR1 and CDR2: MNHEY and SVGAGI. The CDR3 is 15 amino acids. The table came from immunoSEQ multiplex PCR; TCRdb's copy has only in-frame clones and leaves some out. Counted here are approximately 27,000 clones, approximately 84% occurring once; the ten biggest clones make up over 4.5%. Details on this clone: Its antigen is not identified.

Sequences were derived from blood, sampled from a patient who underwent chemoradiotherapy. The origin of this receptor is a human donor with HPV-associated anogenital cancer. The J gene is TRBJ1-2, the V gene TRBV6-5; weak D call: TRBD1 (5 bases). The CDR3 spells CASSPDRDLVTGYTF. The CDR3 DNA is TGTGCCAGCAGCCCAGACCGGGACCTAGTAACCGGCTACACCTTC.